This T cell receptor beta chain came from a study of shared clonotypes between healthy human individuals. Study results and limitations: Sampling included only blood; tissue repertoires likely differ. With a handful of donors compared, approximately 5.5% of naive CD4 clonotypes were shared.

On this clone itself: Its target is unknown.

Every contributor of samples was a Caucasian grown-up residing in Nashville, Tennessee. As processed by the authors: Junction-only sequences without quality scores came from ImmunoSEQ, so filtering differed. Clones were sequenced by immunoSEQ multiplex PCR, and TCRdb holds only the in-frame ones, with some missing. The V and J calls and clone size are taken from that table; D and trimming were inferred from the DNA. The data hold roughly 2.5 million clones, with around 94% observed a single time. Germline assignment: CDR1 SGDLS and CDR2 YYNGEE. V lost 0 bases, J lost 0 bases, and 15 bases lay in between. The length of the CDR3 is 17 residues.

The source is a man between 18 and 29 years old in good health. Sequences were obtained from naive CD4+ T cells sorted from blood. Stated subset: CD45RA+ positively selected. The gene calls are TRBV9 and TRBJ1-1, with a possible D match to TRBD1 (5 bases). This CDR3 is CASSVGVGAKMNTEAFF. The CDR3 nucleotides read TGTGCCAGCAGCGTAGGTGTAGGGGCCAAGATGAACACTGAAGCTTTCTTT.